Below, 26 T cell receptor beta chains from the same sample are listed, as sequenced in a study of cytomegalovirus exposure and HLA in healthy donors. 13 Jbeta primers and 60 Vbeta primers were used for the PCR. TCRdb's table, derived via immunoSEQ multiplex PCR, lists solely in-frame clones and lacks some. The sample has some 200,000 clones. Material for sequencing was PBMCs. These TCRs come from a boy aged 10-17 years in good health and CMV-seronegative.

The chain combines TRBV2 with TRBJ2-2; the D gene is possibly TRBD2 (5 bases). Germline CDR1 reads SNHLY; CDR2 reads FYNNEI. Trimming stripped 7 bases from V and 6 bases from J, with 21 bases between. The CDR3 consists of 16 residues. The chain's CDR3 is CASTVGSGGLPGELFF. The CDR3 coding sequence is TGTGCCAGCACAGTCGGAAGCGGTGGGTTACCCGGGGAGCTGTTTTTT.

CDR3 amino acids: CASSIGSYNEQFF. CDR3 sequence (DNA): TGTGCCAGCAGCATCGGGAGTTACAATGAGCAGTTCTTC. V gene TRBV7-3 combines with J gene TRBJ2-1; weak D call: TRBD2 (6 bases). The CDR3 length is 13 residues. The V end lost 5 bases, the J end lost 4 bases, and 9 bases lay between the germline ends. Germline assignment: CDR1 SGHTA and CDR2 FQGTGA.

The chain joins TRBV19 to TRBJ1-3, with no clear D. The length of the CDR3 is 15 residues. The germline CDR1 and CDR2 sequences are LNHDA and SQIVND (reference sequence). With 6 bases removed from V and 0 bases from J, the gap between germline ends came to 12 bases. The CDR3 nucleotides are TGTGCCAGTAGCCCCACGGAGATCTCTGGAAACACCATATATTTT. It encodes CASSPTEISGNTIYF.

The chain uses TRBV5-4 and TRBJ2-7; D call uncertain. The CDR3 runs to 15 residues. Germline V gene data show CDR1 as SGHNT and CDR2 as YYREEE (reference sequence). V was clipped by 0 bases and J by 0 bases, with 10 bases between them. CDR3 DNA sequence: TGTGCCAGCAGCTTGGGCCAAGTCAGCTCCTACGAGCAGTACTTC. As protein: CASSLGQVSSYEQYF.

The rearrangement uses TRBV5-6 and TRBJ2-1; no firm D call. This CDR3 spans 13 amino acids. Germline-derived CDR1 and CDR2 are SGHDT and YYEEEE. V lost 0 bases and J lost 12, with 13 bases in between. The CDR3 here is CASSLELRRWQFF. The CDR3, as DNA: TGTGCCAGCAGCTTGGAATTACGGCGGTGGCAGTTCTTC.

The gene calls are TRBV9 and TRBJ2-1, with a possible D match to TRBD2 (6 bases). V lost 0 bases to trimming and J lost 9 bases, with 10 bases between them. The CDR3 contains 13 residues. CDR1 and CDR2 (germline): SGDLS, YYNGEE. The CDR3, as DNA: TGTGCCAGCAGCGTAGGGGGTAGCGGTGAGCAGTTCTTC. Translation: CASSVGGSGEQFF.

J is TRBJ2-4 and V is TRBV9; 7 bases agree with TRBD1. Trimming at V came to 4 bases and at J to 12 bases, leaving 7 bases not matched to a gene. Per the germline V gene, CDR1 is SGDLS and CDR2 is YYNGEE. The CDR3 spans 12 residues. CDR3 amino acids: CASSTTGKPQYF. CDR3 DNA: TGTGCCAGCAGCACGACAGGGAAACCTCAGTACTTC.

The rearrangement uses TRBV6-6 and TRBJ2-7, with TRBD1 identical over 11 bases. Trimming at V came to 0 bases and at J to 4 bases, leaving 5 bases not matched to a gene. The CDR3 runs to 16 residues. CDR1 is MNHNY, CDR2 SVGAGI, per germline (reference sequence). CDR3 amino acids: CASSYSLGTGGYEQYF. The CDR3 DNA reads as TGTGCCAGCAGTTACTCTTTGGGGACAGGGGGATACGAGCAGTACTTC.

The chain is built from TRBV4-1 and TRBJ2-7, with TRBD2 identical over 10 bases. This CDR3 is 16 amino acids long. CDR1 MGHRA and CDR2 YSYEKL come from the germline V gene. V lost 0 bases, J lost 4 bases, and 6 bases stayed unmatched. The CDR3 region has the DNA TGCGCCAGCAGCCAAGATGAGGTAGCGGGGGGTTACGAGCAGTACTTC. The encoded protein is CASSQDEVAGGYEQYF.

The gene calls are TRBV4-3 and TRBJ2-7; D is perhaps TRBD1 (5 bases). From germline, CDR1 is LGHNA and CDR2 YSLEER. CDR3 length: 14 amino acids. Between the trimmed V and J ends, which lost 0 bases and 3 bases, there was a span of 9 bases. The CDR3 nucleotides are TGCGCCAGCAGCCAAGAGGGTAGGGGCTACGAGCAGTACTTC. Its translation is CASSQEGRGYEQYF.

V gene TRBV5-1 combines with J gene TRBJ2-5; D gene uncertain. The CDR3 length is 14 residues. Germline CDR1 is SGHRS and CDR2 is YFSETQ. The ends were cut back, 3 bases at V and 2 bases at J, with 11 bases in the middle. In DNA form, the CDR3 reads TGCGCCAGCAGCTCGCGACAAGAACAAGAGACCCAGTACTTC. As protein: CASSSRQEQETQYF.

This rearrangement joins TRBV2 to TRBJ2-1; possible D gene TRBD2, 7 bases. V shed 5 bases and J shed 2 bases, with 13 bases lying between them. From germline, CDR1 is SNHLY and CDR2 FYNNEI. The CDR3 has 15 amino acids. This chain's CDR3 is CASSPRGLTYNEQFF. Written as DNA, the CDR3 is TGTGCCAGCAGTCCGCGGGGGCTCACCTACAATGAGCAGTTCTTC.

Remarks on this clone: The same CDR3 can be traced to other DNA sequences in this sample. V is TRBV6-5 and J is TRBJ2-6, with D maybe TRBD1 (5 bases). Trimming cost V 7 bases and J 2 bases, with 12 bases left between them. This CDR3 has 15 amino acids. CDR1 is MNHEY and CDR2 is SVGAGI in the germline V gene. The CDR3 here is CASTPGYAGANVLTF. CDR3 nucleotides: TGTGCCAGCACTCCAGGGTATGCTGGGGCCAACGTCCTGACTTTC.

The chain combines TRBV6-1 with TRBJ2-7; TRBD1 is a possible D gene (5 bases). The ends were cut back, 6 bases at V and 4 bases at J, with 16 bases in the middle. CDR3 length: 14 amino acids. CDR1 and CDR2 from the germline V gene are MNHNS and SASEGT. CDR3: CASSQQVMGYEQYF. CDR3 in DNA: TGTGCCAGCAGCCAACAGGTTATGGGTTACGAGCAGTACTTC.

V usage is TRBV29-1 and J usage is TRBJ1-2; D uncertain. Trimming stripped 7 bases from V and 0 bases from J, with 12 bases between. Germline V gene data show CDR1 as SQVTM and CDR2 as ANQGSEA. The CDR3 totals 13 residues. The CDR3 DNA follows: TGCAGCGCCTTATCGGGGACTAACTATGGCTACACCTTC. This encodes CSALSGTNYGYTF.

V is TRBV7-2 and J is TRBJ2-2; D may be TRBD1 (5 bases). This CDR3 has 15 residues. CDR1 and CDR2 from the germline V gene are SGHTA and FQGNSA. V shed 1 base and J shed 6 bases, with 12 bases lying between them. The CDR3 region has the DNA TGTGCCAGCAGCTTAGTGCCCAGCAGGGCCGGGGAGCTGTTTTTT. Translating it yields CASSLVPSRAGELFF.

The chain carries TRBV5-8 and TRBJ2-1; D is undetermined. This CDR3 comprises 13 residues. V was clipped by 4 bases and J by 7 bases, with 12 bases between them. Per germline, CDR1 SGHTS and CDR2 YDEGEE. The CDR3 region has the DNA TGTGCCAGCAGCCCCCAGAATTATAATGAGCAGTTCTTC. Its protein is CASSPQNYNEQFF.

The V call is TRBV4-2, the J call TRBJ1-6; no clear D gene. The CDR3 contains 15 residues. Trimming removed 4 bases at V and 5 bases at J, with 12 bases between. In germline, CDR1 is LGHNA, CDR2 YNFKEQ. The CDR3: CASSLAAGNNSPLHF. The DNA for the CDR3 is TGTGCCAGCAGCCTCGCTGCGGGGAATAATTCACCCCTCCACTTT.

V usage is TRBV27 and J usage is TRBJ1-2; TRBD1 might be the D (6 bases). The CDR3 has 14 residues. V shed 2 bases and J shed 0 bases, with 7 bases lying between them. Germline CDR1 MNHEY, CDR2 SMNVEV (reference sequence). CDR3 in DNA: TGTGCCAGCAGTTTAGACAGGACTAACTATGGCTACACCTTC. It yields the protein CASSLDRTNYGYTF.

The chain couples TRBV5-1 to TRBJ2-5; 7 nucleotides agree with TRBD2. This CDR3 contains 16 residues. Looked up from germline, CDR1 is SGHRS and CDR2 is YFSETQ. V trimming: 7 bases; J trimming: 4 bases; junction bases outside the gene matches: 16. The CDR3 sequence: CASQPAGGAGPETQYF. CDR3 DNA: TGCGCCAGCCAACCCGCTGGGGGAGCGGGGCCAGAGACCCAGTACTTC.

The chain recombines TRBV18 with TRBJ2-5, with 8 bases identical to TRBD1. Germline assignment: CDR1 KGHSH and CDR2 LQKENI. The V and J ends lost 4 bases and 5 bases, in that order; junction bases with no gene match: 9. This CDR3 contains 15 residues. The DNA for the CDR3 is TGTGCCAGCTCACTCGACCGGACAGGGCGGGAGACCCAGTACTTC. Translated, it gives CASSLDRTGRETQYF.

CDR3 in amino acids: CASSPDSSYEQYF. The CDR3 coding sequence is TGCGCCAGCAGCCCGGACAGCTCCTACGAGCAGTACTTC. The rearrangement links TRBV5-1 to TRBJ2-7; a weak D match, TRBD1 (6 bases). The CDR3 has 13 residues. V was trimmed by 4 bases and J by 0 bases, leaving 8 bases between them. Germline V gives CDR1 SGHRS, CDR2 YFSETQ.

The CDR3 sequence is CAISESAAEAFF. Here the CDR3 DNA reads TGTGCCATCAGTGAGTCGGCAGCTGAAGCTTTCTTT. The chain employs TRBV10-3 and TRBJ1-1, with D unclear. V dropped 0 bases and J dropped 6 bases, with 5 bases sitting between them. CDR3 length: 12 amino acids. The germline gives CDR1 ENHRY, CDR2 SYGVKD.

This chain joins TRBV5-1 and TRBJ2-7, with D tentatively TRBD1 (8 bases). V was clipped by 4 bases and J by 2 bases, with 22 bases between them. Germline CDR1 SGHRS, CDR2 YFSETQ. The CDR3 has 17 amino acids. The CDR3 region is CASSAHFTGGDTYEQYF. In DNA, the CDR3 is TGCGCCAGCAGCGCACACTTTACAGGGGGGGACACCTACGAGCAGTACTTC.

V is TRBV30 and J is TRBJ1-4; TRBD1 aligns across 7 bases. There are 16 residues in the CDR3. Germline values: CDR1 GTSNPN, CDR2 SVGIG (reference sequence). Losses at the gene ends were 2 bases for V and 7 bases for J; bases not matched to a gene: 13. CDR3 bases: TGTGCCTGGAGTACAGGGGCCTTGGGGTTGAGTGAAAAACTGTTTTTT. Amino acids: CAWSTGALGLSEKLFF.

Remarks on this clone: The sample carries other DNA sequences with the same CDR3. The chain links TRBV4-1 to TRBJ1-1; D is ambiguous. The CDR3 has 13 amino acids. Trimming left V 3 bases short and J 1 base short, with 6 bases between. Germline V CDR1 and CDR2: MGHRA, YSYEKL. The CDR3 nucleotides are TGCGCCAGCAGCCACGGTGGGAACACTGAAGCTTTCTTT. Translation: CASSHGGNTEAFF.